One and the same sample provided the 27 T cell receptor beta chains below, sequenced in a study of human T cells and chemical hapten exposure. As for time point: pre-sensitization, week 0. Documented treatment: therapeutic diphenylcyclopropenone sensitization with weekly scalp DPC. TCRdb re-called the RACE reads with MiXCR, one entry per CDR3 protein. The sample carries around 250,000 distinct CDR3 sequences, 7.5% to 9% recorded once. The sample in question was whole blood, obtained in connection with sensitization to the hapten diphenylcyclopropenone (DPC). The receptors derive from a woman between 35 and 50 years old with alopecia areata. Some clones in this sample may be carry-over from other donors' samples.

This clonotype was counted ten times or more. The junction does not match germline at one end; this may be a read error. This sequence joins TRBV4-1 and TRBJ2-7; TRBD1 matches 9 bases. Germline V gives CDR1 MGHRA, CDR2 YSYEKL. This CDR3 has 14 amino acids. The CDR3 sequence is CASSPGQGSYEQYF. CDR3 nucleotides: TGTGCTAGCAGTCCTGGACAGGGGTCCTACGAGCAGTACTTC.

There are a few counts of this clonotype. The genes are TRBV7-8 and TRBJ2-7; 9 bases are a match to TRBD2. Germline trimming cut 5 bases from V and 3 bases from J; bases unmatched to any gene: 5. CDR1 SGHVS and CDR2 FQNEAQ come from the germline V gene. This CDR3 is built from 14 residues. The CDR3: CASSRLADIYEQYF. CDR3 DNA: TGTGCCAGCAGCCGACTAGCGGATATCTACGAGCAGTACTTC.

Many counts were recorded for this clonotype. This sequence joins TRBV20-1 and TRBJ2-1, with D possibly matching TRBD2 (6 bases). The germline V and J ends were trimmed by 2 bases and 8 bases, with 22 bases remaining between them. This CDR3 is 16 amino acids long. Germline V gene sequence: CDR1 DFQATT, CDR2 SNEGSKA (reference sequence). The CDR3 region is CSARSRENVMFYEQFF. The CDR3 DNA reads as TGCAGTGCTAGAAGCCGGGAGAATGTTATGTTCTATGAGCAGTTCTTC.

CDR3 in amino acids: CASSPRQGGMTQYF. The CDR3 nucleotides read TGCGCCAGCAGCCCTCGACAGGGAGGAATGACGCAGTATTTT. The V gene is TRBV4-3, the J gene TRBJ2-3; D may be TRBD1 (7 bases). CDR3 length: 14 amino acids. Germline CDR1 LGHNA, CDR2 YSLEER. The V end lost 4 bases, the J end lost 9 bases, and 17 bases lay between the germline ends.

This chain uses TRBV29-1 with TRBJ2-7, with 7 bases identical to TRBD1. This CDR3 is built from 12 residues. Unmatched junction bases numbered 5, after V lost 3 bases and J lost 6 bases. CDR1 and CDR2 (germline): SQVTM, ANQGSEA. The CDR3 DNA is TGCAGCGTTGAGACAGGGAAAGGCGAGCAGTACTTC. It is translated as CSVETGKGEQYF.

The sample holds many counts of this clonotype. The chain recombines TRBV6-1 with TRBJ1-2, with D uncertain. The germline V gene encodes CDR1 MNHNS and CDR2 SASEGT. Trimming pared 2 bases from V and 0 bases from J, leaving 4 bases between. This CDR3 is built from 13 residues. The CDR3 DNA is TGTGCCAGCAGTGAACTAGCTAACTATGGCTACACCTTC. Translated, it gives CASSELANYGYTF.

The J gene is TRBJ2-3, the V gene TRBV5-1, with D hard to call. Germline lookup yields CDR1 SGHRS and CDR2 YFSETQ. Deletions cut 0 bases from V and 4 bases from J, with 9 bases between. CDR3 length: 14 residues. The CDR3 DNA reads TGCGCCAGCAGCTTGGGAGTGCTCCCAGATACGCAGTATTTT. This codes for CASSLGVLPDTQYF. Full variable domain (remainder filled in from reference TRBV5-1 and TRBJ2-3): KAGVTQTPRYLIKTRGQQVTLSCSPISGHRSVSWYQQTPGQGLQFLFEYFSETQRNKGNFPGRFSGRQFSNSRSEMNVSTLELGDSALYLCASSLGVLPDTQYFGPGTRLTVL.

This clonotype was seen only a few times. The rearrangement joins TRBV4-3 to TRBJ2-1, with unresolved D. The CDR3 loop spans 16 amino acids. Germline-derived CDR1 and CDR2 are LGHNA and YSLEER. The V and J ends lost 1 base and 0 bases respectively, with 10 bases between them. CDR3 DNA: TGCGCCAGCAGCCAAGGTCCGGAGTTCTCCTACAATGAGCAGTTCTTC. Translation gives CASSQGPEFSYNEQFF.

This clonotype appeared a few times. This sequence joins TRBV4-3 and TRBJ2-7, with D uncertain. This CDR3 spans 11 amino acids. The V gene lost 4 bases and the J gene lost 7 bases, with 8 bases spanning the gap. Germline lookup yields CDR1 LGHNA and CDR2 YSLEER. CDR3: CASSPCSEQYF. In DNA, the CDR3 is TGCGCCAGCAGCCCCTGCAGTGAGCAGTACTTC.

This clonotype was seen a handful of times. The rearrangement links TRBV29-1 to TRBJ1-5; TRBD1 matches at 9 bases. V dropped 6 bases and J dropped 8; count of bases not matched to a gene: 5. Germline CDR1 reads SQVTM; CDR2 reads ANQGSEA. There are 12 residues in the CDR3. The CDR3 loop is CSVGGQGEPQHF. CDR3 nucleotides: TGCAGCGTGGGGGGACAGGGAGAGCCCCAGCATTTT.

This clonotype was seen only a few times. For the CDR3, the DNA is TGCAGTGCTAGAGTCACAGGGGGCGCGGGCGAGCAGTACTTC. It translates to CSARVTGGAGEQYF. The chain recombines TRBV20-1 with TRBJ2-7, with 9 bases matching TRBD1. The CDR3 loop spans 14 amino acids. Germline V gives CDR1 DFQATT, CDR2 SNEGSKA (reference sequence). The J segment lost 6 bases and the V segment lost 1 base, leaving 7 bases of the junction unmatched.

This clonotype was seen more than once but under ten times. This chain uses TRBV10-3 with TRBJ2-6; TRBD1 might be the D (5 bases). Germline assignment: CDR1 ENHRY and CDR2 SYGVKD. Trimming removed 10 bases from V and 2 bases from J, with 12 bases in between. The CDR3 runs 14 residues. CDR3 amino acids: CATSTGAGANVLTF. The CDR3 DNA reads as TGTGCCACTAGTACAGGCGCTGGGGCCAACGTCCTGACTTTC.

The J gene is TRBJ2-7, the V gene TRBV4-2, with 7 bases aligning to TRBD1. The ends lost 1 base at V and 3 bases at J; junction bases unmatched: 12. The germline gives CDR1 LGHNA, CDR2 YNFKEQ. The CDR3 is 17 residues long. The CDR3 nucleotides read TGTGCCAGCAGCCAAGGACCTCAAAGGGGGCAGCTCTACGAGCAGTACTTC. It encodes CASSQGPQRGQLYEQYF.

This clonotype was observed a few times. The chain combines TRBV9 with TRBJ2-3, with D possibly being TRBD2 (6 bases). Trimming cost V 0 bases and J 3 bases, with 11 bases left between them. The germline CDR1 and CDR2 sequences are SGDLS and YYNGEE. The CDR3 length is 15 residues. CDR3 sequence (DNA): TGTGCCAGCAGCGTAGCGCAGGGAGGAACAGATACGCAGTATTTT. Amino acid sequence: CASSVAQGGTDTQYF. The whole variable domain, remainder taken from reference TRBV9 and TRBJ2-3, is DSGVTQTPKHLITATGQRVTLRCSPRSGDLSVYWYQQSLDQGLQFLIQYYNGEERAKGNILERFSAQQFPDLHSELNLSSLELGDSALYFCASSVAQGGTDTQYFGPGTRLTVL.

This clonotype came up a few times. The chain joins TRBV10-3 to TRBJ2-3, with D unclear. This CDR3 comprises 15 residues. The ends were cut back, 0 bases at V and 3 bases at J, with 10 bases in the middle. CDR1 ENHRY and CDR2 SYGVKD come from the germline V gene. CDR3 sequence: CAISESQQQTDTQYF. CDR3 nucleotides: TGTGCCATCAGTGAGTCTCAACAGCAAACAGATACGCAGTATTTT.

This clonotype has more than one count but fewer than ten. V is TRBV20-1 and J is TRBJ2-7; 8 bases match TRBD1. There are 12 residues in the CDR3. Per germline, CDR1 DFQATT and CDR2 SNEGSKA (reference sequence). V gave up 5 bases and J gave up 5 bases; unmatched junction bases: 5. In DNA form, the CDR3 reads TGCAGTGCTGGACAGGGATCCAACGAGCAGTACTTC. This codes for CSAGQGSNEQYF.

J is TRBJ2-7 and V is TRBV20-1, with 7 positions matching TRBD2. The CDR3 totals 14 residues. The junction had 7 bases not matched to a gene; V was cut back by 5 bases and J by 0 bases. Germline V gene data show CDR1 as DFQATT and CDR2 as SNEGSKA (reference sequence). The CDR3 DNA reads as TGCAGTGCTCGACTTACTAGCGCCTCCTACGAGCAGTACTTC. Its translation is CSARLTSASYEQYF.

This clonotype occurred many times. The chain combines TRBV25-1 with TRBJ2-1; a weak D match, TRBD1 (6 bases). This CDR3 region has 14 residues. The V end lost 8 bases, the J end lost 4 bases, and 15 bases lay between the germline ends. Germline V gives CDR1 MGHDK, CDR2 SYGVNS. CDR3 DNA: TGTGCCAGCGAGGACAGTTCTACGTACAATGAGCAGTTCTTC. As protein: CASEDSSTYNEQFF.

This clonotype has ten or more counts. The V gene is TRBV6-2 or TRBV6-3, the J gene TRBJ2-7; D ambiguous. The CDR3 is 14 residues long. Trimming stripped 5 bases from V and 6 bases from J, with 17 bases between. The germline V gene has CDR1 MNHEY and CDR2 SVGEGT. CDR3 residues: CASSPPSFASEQYF. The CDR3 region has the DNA TGTGCCAGCAGTCCCCCTTCGTTTGCGAGCGAGCAGTACTTC.

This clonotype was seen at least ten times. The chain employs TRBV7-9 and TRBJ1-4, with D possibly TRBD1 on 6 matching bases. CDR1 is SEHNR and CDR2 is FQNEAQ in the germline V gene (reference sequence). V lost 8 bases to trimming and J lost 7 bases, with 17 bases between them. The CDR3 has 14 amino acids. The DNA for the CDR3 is TGTGCCAGCGCGGAGACAGGAAGGAGTGAAAAACTGTTTTTT. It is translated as CASAETGRSEKLFF.

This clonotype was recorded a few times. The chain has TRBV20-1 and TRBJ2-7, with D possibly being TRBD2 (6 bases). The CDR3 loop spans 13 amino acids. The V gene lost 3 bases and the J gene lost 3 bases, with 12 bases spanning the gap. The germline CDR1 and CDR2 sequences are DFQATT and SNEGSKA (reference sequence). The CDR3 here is CSASLGLNYEQYF. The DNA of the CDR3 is TGCAGTGCTAGTCTGGGACTCAACTACGAGCAGTACTTC.

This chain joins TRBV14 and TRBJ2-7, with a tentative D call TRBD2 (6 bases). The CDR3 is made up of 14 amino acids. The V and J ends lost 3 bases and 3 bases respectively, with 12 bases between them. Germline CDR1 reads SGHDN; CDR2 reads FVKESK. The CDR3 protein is CASSQAGTFYEQYF. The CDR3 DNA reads TGTGCCAGCAGCCAGGCCGGGACTTTCTACGAGCAGTACTTC.

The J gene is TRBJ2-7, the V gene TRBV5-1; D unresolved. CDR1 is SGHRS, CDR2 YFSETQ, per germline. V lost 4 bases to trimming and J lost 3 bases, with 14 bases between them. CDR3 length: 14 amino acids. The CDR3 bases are TGCGCCAGCAGCCAAGACACTCAGTACTACGAGCAGTACTTC. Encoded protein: CASSQDTQYYEQYF.

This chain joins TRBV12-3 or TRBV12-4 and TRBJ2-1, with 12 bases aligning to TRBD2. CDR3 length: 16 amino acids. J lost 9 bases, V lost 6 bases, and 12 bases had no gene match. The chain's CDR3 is CASRATSGGGDTEQFF. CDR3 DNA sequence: TGTGCCAGCAGGGCGACTAGCGGGGGTGGAGATACTGAGCAGTTCTTC.

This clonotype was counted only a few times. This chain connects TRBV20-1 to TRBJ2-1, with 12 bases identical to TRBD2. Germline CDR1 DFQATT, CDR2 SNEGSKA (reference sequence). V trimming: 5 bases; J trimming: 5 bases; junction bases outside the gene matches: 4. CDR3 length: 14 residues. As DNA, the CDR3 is TGCAGTGCTTACGGGACTAGCGGGCACAATGAGCAGTTCTTC. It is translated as CSAYGTSGHNEQFF.

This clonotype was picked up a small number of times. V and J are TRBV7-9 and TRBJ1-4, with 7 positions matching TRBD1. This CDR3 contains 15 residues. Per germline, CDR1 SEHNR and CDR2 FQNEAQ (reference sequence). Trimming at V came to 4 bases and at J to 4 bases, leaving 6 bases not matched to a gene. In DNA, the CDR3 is TGTGCCAGCAGCTCCCAACAGGGGAGTAATGAAAAACTGTTTTTT. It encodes CASSSQQGSNEKLFF.

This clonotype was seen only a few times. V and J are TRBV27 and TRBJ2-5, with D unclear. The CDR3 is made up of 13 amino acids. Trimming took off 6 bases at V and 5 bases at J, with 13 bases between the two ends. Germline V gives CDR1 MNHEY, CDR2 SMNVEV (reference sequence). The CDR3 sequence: CASRRLGGETQYF. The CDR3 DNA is TGTGCCAGCAGGAGACTGGGTGGCGAGACCCAGTACTTC.